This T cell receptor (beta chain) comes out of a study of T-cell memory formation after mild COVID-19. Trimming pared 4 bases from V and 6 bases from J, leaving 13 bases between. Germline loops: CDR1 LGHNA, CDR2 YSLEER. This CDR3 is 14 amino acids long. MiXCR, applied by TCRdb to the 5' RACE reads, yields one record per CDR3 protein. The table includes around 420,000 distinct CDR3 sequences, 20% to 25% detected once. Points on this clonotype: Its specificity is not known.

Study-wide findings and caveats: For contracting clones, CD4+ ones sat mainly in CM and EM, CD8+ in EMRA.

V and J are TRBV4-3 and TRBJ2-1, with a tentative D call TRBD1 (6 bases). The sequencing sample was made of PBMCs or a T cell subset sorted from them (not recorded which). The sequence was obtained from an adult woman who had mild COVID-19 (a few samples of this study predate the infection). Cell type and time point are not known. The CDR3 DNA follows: TGCGCCAGCAGCCGACAGGCCTCGGGCAATGAGCAGTTCTTC. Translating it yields CASSRQASGNEQFF.